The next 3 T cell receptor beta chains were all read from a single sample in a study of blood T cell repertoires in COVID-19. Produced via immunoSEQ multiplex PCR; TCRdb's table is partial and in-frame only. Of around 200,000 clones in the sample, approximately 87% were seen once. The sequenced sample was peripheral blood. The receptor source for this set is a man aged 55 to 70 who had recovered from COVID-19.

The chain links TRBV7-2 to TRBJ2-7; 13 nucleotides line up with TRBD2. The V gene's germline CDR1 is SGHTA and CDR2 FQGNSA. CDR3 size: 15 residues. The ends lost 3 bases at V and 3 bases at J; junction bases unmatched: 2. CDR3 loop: CASSLWTSGSYEQYF. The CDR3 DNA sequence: TGTGCCAGCAGCTTGTGGACTAGCGGGAGCTACGAGCAGTACTTC.

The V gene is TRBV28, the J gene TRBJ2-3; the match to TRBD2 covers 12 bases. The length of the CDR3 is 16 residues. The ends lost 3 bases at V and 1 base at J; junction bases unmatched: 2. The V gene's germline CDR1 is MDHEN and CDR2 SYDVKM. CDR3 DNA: TGTGCCAGCAGTTTCGGACTAGCGGGACGCACAGATACGCAGTATTTT. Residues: CASSFGLAGRTDTQYF.

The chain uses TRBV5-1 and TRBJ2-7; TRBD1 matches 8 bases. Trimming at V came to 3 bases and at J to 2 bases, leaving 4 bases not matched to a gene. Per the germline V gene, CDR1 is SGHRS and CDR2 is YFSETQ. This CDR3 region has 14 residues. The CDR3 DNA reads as TGCGCCAGCAGCTGGGACAGGCTGACCTACGAGCAGTACTTC. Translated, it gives CASSWDRLTYEQYF.